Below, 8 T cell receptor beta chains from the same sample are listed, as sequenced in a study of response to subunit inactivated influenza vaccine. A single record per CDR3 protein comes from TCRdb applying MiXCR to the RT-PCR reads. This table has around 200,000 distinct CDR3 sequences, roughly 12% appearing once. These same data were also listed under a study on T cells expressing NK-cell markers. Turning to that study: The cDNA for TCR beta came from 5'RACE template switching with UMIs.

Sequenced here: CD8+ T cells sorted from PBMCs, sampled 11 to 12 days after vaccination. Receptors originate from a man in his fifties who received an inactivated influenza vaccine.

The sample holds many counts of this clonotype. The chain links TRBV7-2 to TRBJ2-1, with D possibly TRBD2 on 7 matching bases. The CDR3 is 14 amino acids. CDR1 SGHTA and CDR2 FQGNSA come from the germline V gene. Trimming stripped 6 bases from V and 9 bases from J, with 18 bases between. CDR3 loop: CASRRGQGGSEQFF. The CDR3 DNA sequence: TGTGCCAGCAGGCGGGGGCAGGGAGGTAGTGAGCAGTTCTTC.

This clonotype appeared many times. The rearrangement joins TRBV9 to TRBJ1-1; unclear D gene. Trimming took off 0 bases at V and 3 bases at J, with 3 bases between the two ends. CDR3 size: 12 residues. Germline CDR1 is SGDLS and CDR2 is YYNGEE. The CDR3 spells CASSVEDTEAFF. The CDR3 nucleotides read TGTGCCAGCAGCGTAGAGGACACTGAAGCTTTCTTT.

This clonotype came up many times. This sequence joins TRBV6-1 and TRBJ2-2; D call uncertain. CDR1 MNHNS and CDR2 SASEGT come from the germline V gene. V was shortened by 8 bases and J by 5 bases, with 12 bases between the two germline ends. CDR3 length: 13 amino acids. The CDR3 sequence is CASGLRVTGELFF. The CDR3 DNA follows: TGTGCCAGCGGGCTAAGGGTGACCGGGGAGCTGTTTTTT.

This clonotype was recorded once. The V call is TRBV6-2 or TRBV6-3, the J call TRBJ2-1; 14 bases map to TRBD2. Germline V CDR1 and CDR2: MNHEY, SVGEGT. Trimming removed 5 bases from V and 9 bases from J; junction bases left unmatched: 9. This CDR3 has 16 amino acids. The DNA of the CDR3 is TGTGCCAGCAGTAACCGACTAGCGGGAGGGCCTAGTGAGCAGTTCTTC. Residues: CASSNRLAGGPSEQFF.

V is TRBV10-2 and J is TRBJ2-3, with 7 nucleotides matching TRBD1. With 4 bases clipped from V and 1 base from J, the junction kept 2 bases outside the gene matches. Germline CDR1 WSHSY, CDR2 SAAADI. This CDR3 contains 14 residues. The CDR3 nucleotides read TGCGCCAGCAGTGGAGGACAGGGCACAGATACGCAGTATTTT. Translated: CASSGGQGTDTQYF.

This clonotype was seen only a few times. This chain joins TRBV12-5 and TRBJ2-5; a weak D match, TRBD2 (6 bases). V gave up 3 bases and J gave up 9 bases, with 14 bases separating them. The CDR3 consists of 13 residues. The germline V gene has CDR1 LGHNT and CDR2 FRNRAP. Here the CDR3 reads CASGLGSGTPQYF. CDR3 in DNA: TGTGCTAGTGGTTTAGGTTCAGGGACTCCCCAGTACTTC.

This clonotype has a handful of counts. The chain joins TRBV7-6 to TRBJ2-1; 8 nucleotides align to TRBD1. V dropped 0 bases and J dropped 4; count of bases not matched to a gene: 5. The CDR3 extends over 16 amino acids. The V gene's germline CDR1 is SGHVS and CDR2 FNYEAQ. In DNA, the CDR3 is TGTGCCAGCAGCTTAGCGAGGACAGGGCTATACAATGAGCAGTTCTTC. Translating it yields CASSLARTGLYNEQFF.

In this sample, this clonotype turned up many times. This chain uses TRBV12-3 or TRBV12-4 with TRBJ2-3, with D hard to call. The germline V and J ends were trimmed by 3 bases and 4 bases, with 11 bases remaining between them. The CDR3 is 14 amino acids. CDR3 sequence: CASSFLATSDTQYF. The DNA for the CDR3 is TGTGCCAGCAGTTTCTTGGCGACCTCAGATACGCAGTATTTT.